One and the same sample provided the 2 T cell receptor beta chains below, sequenced in a study of identical twins. From the 5' RACE reads, TCRdb called clonotypes with MiXCR, one entry per CDR3 protein. Among 220,000 or so distinct CDR3 sequences listed, about 7.3% were seen once. In addition, the sample was reused for a study of yellow fever vaccine responses in identical twins.

Sequenced material: memory (CD45RO+) T cells sorted from blood. These receptor sequences come from a woman under 30 in good health.

The chain employs TRBV5-1 and TRBJ2-7; the D gene could be TRBD1 or TRBD2 (5 bases each). Looked up from germline, CDR1 is SGHRS and CDR2 is YFSETQ. This CDR3 contains 14 residues. V was cut by 4 bases and J by 0 bases, with 11 bases left in between. The CDR3 sequence is CASSTAGSSYEQYF. For the CDR3, the DNA is TGCGCCAGCAGCACTGCAGGGAGCTCCTACGAGCAGTACTTC.

The chain uses TRBV11-3 and TRBJ2-1; 9 nucleotides line up with TRBD2. From germline, CDR1 is SGHNT and CDR2 YENEEA. The ends lost 4 bases at V and 5 bases at J; junction bases unmatched: 9. This CDR3 is built from 16 residues. The CDR3 DNA sequence: TGTGCCAGCAGCTACGGACTAGCGATATCCCACAATGAGCAGTTCTTC. It codes for CASSYGLAISHNEQFF.